The 22 T cell receptor beta chains given below trace back to one sample, sequenced in a study of cytomegalovirus exposure and HLA in healthy donors. PCR was performed using 60 Vbeta and 13 Jbeta primers. Clones were read by immunoSEQ multiplex PCR, and TCRdb kept only the in-frame ones, dropping some. Of some 130,000 clones in the sample, under 85% are singletons; the top ten hold approximately 4.5%. Sequenced input: PBMCs. These receptors all stem from a male donor in good health and CMV-seropositive.

The chain combines TRBV7-6 with TRBJ2-2; D is possibly TRBD2 (8 bases). V lost 2 bases and J 1 base, leaving 14 bases between the germline ends. The germline CDR1 and CDR2 sequences are SGHVS and FNYEAQ. The CDR3 runs to 17 residues. The CDR3 region has the DNA TGTGCCAGCAGCTTACGGGGGGGACAGTTGAACACCGGGGAGCTGTTTTTT. It codes for CASSLRGGQLNTGELFF.

This chain uses TRBV25-1 with TRBJ2-7, with D maybe TRBD1 (5 bases). The CDR3 covers 16 residues. Germline V gene sequence: CDR1 MGHDK, CDR2 SYGVNS. The V end was cut by 2 bases, the J end by 6 bases, with 20 bases between. The CDR3 here is CASSEPRAPLGGEQYF. CDR3 nucleotides: TGTGCCAGCAGTGAACCCAGGGCGCCCCTGGGCGGCGAGCAGTACTTC.

CDR3 amino acids: CASSIGGSTEAFF. The DNA for the CDR3 is TGTGCCAGTAGTATCGGGGGTAGCACTGAAGCTTTCTTT. J is TRBJ1-1 and V is TRBV19, with D possibly matching TRBD1 (5 bases). CDR3 length equals 13 residues. The germline CDR1 and CDR2 sequences are LNHDA and SQIVND (reference sequence). V dropped 3 bases and J dropped 4 bases, with 9 bases sitting between them.

This clone was counted between two and nine times. This chain joins TRBV19 and TRBJ2-2; D ambiguous. This CDR3 contains 13 residues. CDR1 and CDR2 (germline): LNHDA, SQIVND (reference sequence). V dropped 3 bases and J dropped 5 bases, with 7 bases sitting between them. The CDR3: CASSMFLTGELFF. Written as DNA, the CDR3 is TGTGCCAGTAGTATGTTCCTAACCGGGGAGCTGTTTTTT. Filled out from reference TRBV19 and TRBJ2-2, the complete variable domain reads DGGITQSPKYLFRKEGQNVTLSCEQNLNHDAMYWYRQDPGQGLRLIYYSQIVNDFQKGDIAEGYSVSREKKESFPLTVTSAQKNPTAFYLCASSMFLTGELFFGEGSRLTVL.

The chain employs TRBV11-2 and TRBJ2-3; 7 bases match TRBD2. Per the germline V gene, CDR1 is SGHAT and CDR2 is FQNNGV. Germline trimming cut 0 bases from V and 8 bases from J; bases unmatched to any gene: 11. This CDR3 is built from 16 residues. CDR3 sequence reads: CASSLERERGTRTQYF. Written as DNA, the CDR3 is TGTGCCAGCAGCTTAGAGCGGGAGAGGGGAACCCGTACGCAGTATTTT.

The gene calls are TRBV2 and TRBJ1-2; 10 positions match TRBD1. V dropped 6 bases and J dropped 3; count of bases not matched to a gene: 1. Germline V gives CDR1 SNHLY, CDR2 FYNNEI. The CDR3 spans 13 residues. The CDR3 DNA reads as TGTGCCAGCAGGGGACAGGGGCACTATGGCTACACCTTC. Its protein is CASRGQGHYGYTF.

The chain employs TRBV28 and TRBJ2-7; TRBD1 agrees at 7 bases. This CDR3 spans 15 amino acids. Trimming cost V 4 bases and J 0 bases; bases outside gene matches: 6. Germline V CDR1 and CDR2: MDHEN, SYDVKM. The CDR3 protein is CASSSFGTASYEQYF. Here the CDR3 DNA reads TGTGCCAGCAGTTCCTTCGGGACAGCCTCCTACGAGCAGTACTTC.

The chain uses TRBV14 and TRBJ2-4, with TRBD1 matching 9 bases. J gave up 2 bases and V 1 base, and 6 bases lay outside the gene matches. The germline gives CDR1 SGHDN, CDR2 FVKESK. CDR3 length equals 17 residues. CDR3 amino acids: CASSQGRQGETKNIQYF. CDR3 DNA sequence: TGTGCCAGCAGCCAAGGCCGACAGGGGGAGACCAAAAACATTCAGTACTTC.

The chain employs TRBV5-4 and TRBJ1-1; D is uncertain. Germline V lookup: CDR1 SGHNT, CDR2 YYREEE (reference sequence). The CDR3 runs to 15 residues. The V gene lost 1 base and the J gene lost 1 base, with 11 bases spanning the gap. CDR3 DNA sequence: TGTGCCAGCAGCTTGAAAAGGCGGGGGAACACTGAAGCTTTCTTT. This codes for CASSLKRRGNTEAFF.

This clone came up a few times. V and J are TRBV27 and TRBJ2-2; TRBD1 aligns across 8 bases. From germline, CDR1 is MNHEY and CDR2 SMNVEV (reference sequence). Trimming removed 0 bases from V and 3 bases from J; junction bases left unmatched: 9. The CDR3 sequence is 18 residues long. In DNA form, the CDR3 reads TGTGCCAGCAGTTTATCTCGTACCCGGGACAGGCACACCGGGGAGCTGTTTTTT. Protein: CASSLSRTRDRHTGELFF.

The chain is built from TRBV28 and TRBJ2-7; 11 bases are a match to TRBD2. CDR1 is MDHEN and CDR2 is SYDVKM in the germline V gene. Unmatched junction bases numbered 7, after V lost 6 bases and J lost 3 bases. The CDR3 has 15 amino acids. The CDR3 DNA is TGTGCCAGCAGCTGGATAGCGGGAGGGTTCTACGAGCAGTACTTC. Amino acids: CASSWIAGGFYEQYF.

On this clone itself: Other DNA sequences within the sample encode an identical CDR3. The V gene is TRBV14, the J gene TRBJ1-2, with TRBD1 as a possible D gene (6 bases). Germline CDR1 SGHDN, CDR2 FVKESK. This CDR3 region has 13 residues. Trimming took off 1 base at V and 6 bases at J, with 9 bases between the two ends. The CDR3 coding sequence is TGTGCCAGCAGCCAAGCAGGGGTCCATGGCTACACCTTC. Its translation is CASSQAGVHGYTF.

The chain uses TRBV27 and TRBJ1-5, with D uncertain. Trimming removed 5 bases at V and 0 bases at J, with 14 bases between. Germline V gene data show CDR1 as MNHEY and CDR2 as SMNVEV (reference sequence). This CDR3 contains 16 residues. The CDR3 region is CASSPLDGHSNQPQHF. The CDR3 nucleotides are TGTGCCAGCAGTCCCCTTGATGGGCATAGCAATCAGCCCCAGCATTTT.

The chain is built from TRBV5-1 and TRBJ1-1, with TRBD1 matching 8 bases. CDR1 is SGHRS, CDR2 YFSETQ, per germline. J lost 4 bases, V lost 2 bases, and 4 bases had no gene match. CDR3 size: 14 residues. The CDR3 reads CASSLQGVGTEAFF. The CDR3 bases are TGCGCCAGCAGCTTACAGGGGGTGGGCACTGAAGCTTTCTTT.

The chain uses TRBV11-2 and TRBJ2-7; 8 bases are a match to TRBD1. This CDR3 is 15 amino acids long. Unmatched junction bases numbered 7, after V lost 5 bases and J lost 1 base. CDR1 and CDR2 (germline): SGHAT, FQNNGV. The chain's CDR3 is CASSTLRGPSYEQYF. DNA for the CDR3: TGTGCCAGCAGCACCCTCAGGGGGCCTTCCTACGAGCAGTACTTC.

The chain links TRBV28 to TRBJ2-3, with 7 nucleotides matching TRBD1. The V gene end was trimmed by 4 bases and the J gene end by 2 bases; junction bases not matched to a gene: 6. Per germline, CDR1 MDHEN and CDR2 SYDVKM. The CDR3 loop spans 15 amino acids. CDR3 in DNA: TGTGCCAGCAGTTCATCGGGACAGATCACAGATACGCAGTATTTT. Its protein is CASSSSGQITDTQYF.

This chain links TRBV6-5 with TRBJ1-6; 9 bases are a match to TRBD1. This CDR3 has 15 amino acids. J lost 9 bases, V lost 2 bases, and 5 bases had no gene match. Germline V lookup: CDR1 MNHEY, CDR2 SVGAGI. As DNA, the CDR3 is TGTGCCAGCAGTTACGACAGGGGGGCCTCTTCACCCCTCCACTTT. Its protein product is CASSYDRGASSPLHF.

The J gene is TRBJ2-6, the V gene TRBV6-4; TRBD1 might be the D (6 bases). V lost 6 bases and J lost 1, with 10 bases in between. This CDR3 has 15 amino acids. Germline V gene sequence: CDR1 MRHNA, CDR2 SNTAGT. The chain's CDR3 is CASRGAASGANVLTF. The CDR3 DNA is TGTGCCAGCAGGGGGGCCGCGTCTGGGGCCAACGTCCTGACTTTC.

The chain has TRBV6-1 and TRBJ1-1; tentatively, D is TRBD1 (5 bases). The CDR3 spans 14 residues. V lost 7 bases and J 1 base, leaving 13 bases between the germline ends. The V gene's germline CDR1 is MNHNS and CDR2 SASEGT. The CDR3 here is CASKKGPENTEAFF. In DNA, the CDR3 is TGTGCCAGCAAAAAGGGGCCGGAGAACACTGAAGCTTTCTTT.

This clone was counted a few times. At one end, the junction sequence differs from germline, possibly due to a read error. For the CDR3, the DNA is TGTGCCAGCAGTTACTTCGGGCTAGCGGGGGCCCCAACTCCCTATTCTGGGGCCAACGGCCTGACTTTC. The encoded protein is CASSYFGLAGAPTPYSGANGLTF. The genes are TRBV6-7 and TRBJ2-6, with 10 bases that match TRBD2. TRBV6-7 is an ORF, with its function uncertain. This CDR3 has 23 residues.

The rearrangement links TRBV12-1 to TRBJ2-1; the DNA was not used to check the table's D call, TRBD2. TRBV12-1 is labeled a pseudogene. CDR3 length: 18 amino acids. The CDR3 sequence is CASSSSRLAVSSYNEQFF. CDR3 nucleotides: TGTGCCAGCAGCTCTTCCCGGCTAGCGGTCTCCTCCTACAATGAGCAGTTCTTC.

This chain uses TRBV7-9 with TRBJ1-1, with D possibly matching TRBD1 (5 bases). The ends were cut back, 1 base at V and 14 bases at J, with 11 bases in the middle. Per the germline V gene, CDR1 is SEHNR and CDR2 is FQNEAQ (reference sequence). The length of the CDR3 is 11 residues. The CDR3 DNA reads TGTGCCAGCAGCTTAGTCCAAGACAGCTTCTTT. Protein: CASSLVQDSFF.